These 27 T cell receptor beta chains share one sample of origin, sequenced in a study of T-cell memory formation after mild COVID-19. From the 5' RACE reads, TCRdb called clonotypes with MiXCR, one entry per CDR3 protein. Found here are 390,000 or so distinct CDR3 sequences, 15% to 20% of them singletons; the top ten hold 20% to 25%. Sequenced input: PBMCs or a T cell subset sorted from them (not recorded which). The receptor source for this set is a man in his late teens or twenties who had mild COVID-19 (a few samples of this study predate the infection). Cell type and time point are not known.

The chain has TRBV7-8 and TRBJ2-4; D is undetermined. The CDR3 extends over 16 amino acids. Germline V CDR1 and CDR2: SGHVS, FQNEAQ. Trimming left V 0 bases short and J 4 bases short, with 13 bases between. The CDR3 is CASSLAWIRPKNIQYF. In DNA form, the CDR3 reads TGTGCCAGCAGCTTAGCTTGGATTCGTCCTAAAAACATTCAGTACTTC.

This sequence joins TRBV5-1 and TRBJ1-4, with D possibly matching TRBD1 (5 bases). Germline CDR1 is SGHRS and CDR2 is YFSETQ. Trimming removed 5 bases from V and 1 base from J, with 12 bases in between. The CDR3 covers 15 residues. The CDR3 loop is CASRPGAGTNEKLFF. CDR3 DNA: TGCGCCAGCAGGCCCGGGGCGGGAACTAATGAAAAACTGTTTTTT.

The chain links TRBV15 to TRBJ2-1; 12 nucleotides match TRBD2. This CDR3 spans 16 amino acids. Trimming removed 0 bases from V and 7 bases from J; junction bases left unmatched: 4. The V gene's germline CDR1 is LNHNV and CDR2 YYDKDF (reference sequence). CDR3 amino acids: CATSRDLAGGLNEQFF. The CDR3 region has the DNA TGTGCCACCAGCAGAGATCTAGCGGGGGGGCTAAATGAGCAGTTCTTC.

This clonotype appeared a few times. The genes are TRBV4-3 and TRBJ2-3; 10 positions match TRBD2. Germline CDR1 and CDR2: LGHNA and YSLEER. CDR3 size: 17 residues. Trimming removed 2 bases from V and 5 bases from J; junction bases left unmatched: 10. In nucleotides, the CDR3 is TGCGCCAGCAGCCAACGGCCACTTCCTAGCGGGGGAGATACGCAGTATTTT. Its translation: CASSQRPLPSGGDTQYF.

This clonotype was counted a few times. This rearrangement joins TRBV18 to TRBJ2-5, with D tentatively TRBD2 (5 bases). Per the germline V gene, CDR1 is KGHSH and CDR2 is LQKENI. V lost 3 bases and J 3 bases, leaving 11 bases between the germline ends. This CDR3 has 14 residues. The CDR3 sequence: CASSPRFGEETQYF. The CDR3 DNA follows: TGTGCCAGCTCACCCCGGTTCGGGGAAGAGACCCAGTACTTC.

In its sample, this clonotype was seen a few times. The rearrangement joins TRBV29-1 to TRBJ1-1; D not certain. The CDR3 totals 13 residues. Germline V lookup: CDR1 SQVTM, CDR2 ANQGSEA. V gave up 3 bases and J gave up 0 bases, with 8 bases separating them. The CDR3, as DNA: TGCAGCGTTGATGCAGGACTGAACACTGAAGCTTTCTTT. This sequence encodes CSVDAGLNTEAFF.

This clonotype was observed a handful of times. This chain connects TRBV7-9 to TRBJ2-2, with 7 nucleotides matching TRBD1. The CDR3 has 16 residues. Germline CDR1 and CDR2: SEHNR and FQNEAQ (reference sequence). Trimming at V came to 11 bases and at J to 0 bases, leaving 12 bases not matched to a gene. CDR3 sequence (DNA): TGTGCCGCATTCGACAGGGCCATCTCGAACACCGGGGAGCTGTTTTTT. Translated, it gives CAAFDRAISNTGELFF. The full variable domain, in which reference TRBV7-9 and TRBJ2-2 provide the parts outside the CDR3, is DTGVSQNPRHKITKRGQNVTFRCDPISEHNRLYWYRQTLGQGPEFLTYFQNEAQLEKSRLLSDRFSAERPKGSFSTLEIQRTEQGDSAMYLCAAFDRAISNTGELFFGEGSRLTVL.

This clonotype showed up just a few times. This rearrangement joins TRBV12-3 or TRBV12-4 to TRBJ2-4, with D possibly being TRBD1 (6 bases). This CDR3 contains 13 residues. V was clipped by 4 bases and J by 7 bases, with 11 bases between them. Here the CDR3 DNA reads TGTGCCAGCAGTTACCGGGACATCAACATTCAGTACTTC. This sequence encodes CASSYRDINIQYF.

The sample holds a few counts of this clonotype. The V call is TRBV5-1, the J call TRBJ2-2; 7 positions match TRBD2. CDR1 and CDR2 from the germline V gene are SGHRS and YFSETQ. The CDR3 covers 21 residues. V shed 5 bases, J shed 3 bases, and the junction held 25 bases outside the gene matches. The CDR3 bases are TGCGCCAGCAGAAAATCGCTGGCATCCAAGGTCTCGCTAGCGGACACCGGGGAGCTGTTTTTT. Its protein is CASRKSLASKVSLADTGELFF.

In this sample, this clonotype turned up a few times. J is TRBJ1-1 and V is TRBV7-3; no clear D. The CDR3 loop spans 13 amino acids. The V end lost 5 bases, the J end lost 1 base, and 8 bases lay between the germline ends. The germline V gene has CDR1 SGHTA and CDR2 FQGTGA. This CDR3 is CASSLDENTEAFF. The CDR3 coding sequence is TGTGCCAGCAGCCTAGATGAGAACACTGAAGCTTTCTTT.

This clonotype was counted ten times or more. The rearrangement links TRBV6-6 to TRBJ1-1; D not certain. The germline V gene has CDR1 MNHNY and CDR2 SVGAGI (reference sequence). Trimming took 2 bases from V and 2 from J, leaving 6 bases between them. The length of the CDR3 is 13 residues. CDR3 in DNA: TGTGCCAGCAGTTACAACCAAAACACTGAAGCTTTCTTT. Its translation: CASSYNQNTEAFF.

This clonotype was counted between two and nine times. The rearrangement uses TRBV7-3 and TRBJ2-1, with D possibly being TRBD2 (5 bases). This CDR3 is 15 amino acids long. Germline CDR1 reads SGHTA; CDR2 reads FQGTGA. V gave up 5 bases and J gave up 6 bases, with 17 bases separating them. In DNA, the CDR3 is TGTGCCAGCAGCCGGACTGCCACGGGTAGCAATGAGCAGTTCTTC. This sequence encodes CASSRTATGSNEQFF.

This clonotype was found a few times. CDR3 sequence (DNA): TGTGCCAGCAGTTTAGGGGGATTCTCTGAAAAACTGTTTTTT. Protein product: CASSLGGFSEKLFF. The chain joins TRBV27 to TRBJ1-4; D might be TRBD1 (5 bases). The germline CDR1 and CDR2 sequences are MNHEY and SMNVEV (reference sequence). This CDR3 has 14 residues. V was clipped by 2 bases and J by 7 bases, with 11 bases between them.

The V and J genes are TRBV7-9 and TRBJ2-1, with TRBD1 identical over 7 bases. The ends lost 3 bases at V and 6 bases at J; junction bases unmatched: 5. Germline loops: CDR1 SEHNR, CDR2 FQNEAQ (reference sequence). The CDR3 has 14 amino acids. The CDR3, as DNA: TGTGCCAGCAGCTTGGTGTCAGGGGGCAATGAGCAGTTCTTC. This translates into CASSLVSGGNEQFF.

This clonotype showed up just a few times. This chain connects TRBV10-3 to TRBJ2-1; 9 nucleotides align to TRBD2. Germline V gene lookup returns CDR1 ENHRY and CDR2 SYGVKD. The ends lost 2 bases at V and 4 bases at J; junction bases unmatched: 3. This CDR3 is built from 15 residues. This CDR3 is CAISEQSGGYNEQFF. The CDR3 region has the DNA TGTGCCATCAGTGAGCAGAGCGGGGGGTACAATGAGCAGTTCTTC.

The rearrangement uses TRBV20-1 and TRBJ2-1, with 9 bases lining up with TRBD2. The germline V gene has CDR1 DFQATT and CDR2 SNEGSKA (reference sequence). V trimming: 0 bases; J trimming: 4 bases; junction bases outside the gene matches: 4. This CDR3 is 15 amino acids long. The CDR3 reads CSARELAGVYNEQFF. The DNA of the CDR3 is TGCAGTGCTAGAGAATTAGCGGGGGTATACAATGAGCAGTTCTTC.

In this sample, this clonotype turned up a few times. CDR3 protein: CASSSVPQGLGNEQFF. The CDR3 DNA sequence: TGTGCCAGCAGCTCCGTCCCCCAGGGGTTGGGCAATGAGCAGTTCTTC. The chain uses TRBV21-1 and TRBJ2-1; the table gives TRBD1 as D, unverified against the DNA. TRBV21-1 is a recognized pseudogene. CDR3 length: 16 amino acids.

The CDR3 coding sequence is TGCAGTGCTAGAATCCCAGGGAGCGGGGAAGGGGAGTACTTC. It is translated as CSARIPGSGEGEYF. The chain recombines TRBV20-1 with TRBJ2-7, with TRBD2 matching 7 bases. The CDR3 sequence is 14 residues long. J was trimmed by 11 bases and V by 2 bases; bases with no gene match: 15. The germline V gene encodes CDR1 DFQATT and CDR2 SNEGSKA (reference sequence).

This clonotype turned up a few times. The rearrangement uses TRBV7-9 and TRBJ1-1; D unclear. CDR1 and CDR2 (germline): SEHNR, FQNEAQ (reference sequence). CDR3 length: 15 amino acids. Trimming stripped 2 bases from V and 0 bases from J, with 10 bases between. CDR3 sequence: CASSLSRRMNTEAFF. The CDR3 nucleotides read TGTGCCAGCAGCTTAAGCAGGCGAATGAACACTGAAGCTTTCTTT.

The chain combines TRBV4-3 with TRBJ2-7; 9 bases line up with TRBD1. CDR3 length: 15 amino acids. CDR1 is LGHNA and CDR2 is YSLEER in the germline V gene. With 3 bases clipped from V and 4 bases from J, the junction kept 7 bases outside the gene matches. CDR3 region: CASSHRQGGFYEQYF. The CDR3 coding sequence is TGCGCCAGCAGCCACCGACAGGGGGGATTTTACGAGCAGTACTTC.

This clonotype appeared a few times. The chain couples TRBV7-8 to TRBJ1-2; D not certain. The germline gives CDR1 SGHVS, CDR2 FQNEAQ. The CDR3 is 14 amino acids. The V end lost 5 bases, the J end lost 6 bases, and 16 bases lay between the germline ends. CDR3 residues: CASSPPGRTDGYTF. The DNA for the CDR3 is TGTGCCAGCAGCCCCCCGGGGAGGACCGATGGCTACACCTTC.

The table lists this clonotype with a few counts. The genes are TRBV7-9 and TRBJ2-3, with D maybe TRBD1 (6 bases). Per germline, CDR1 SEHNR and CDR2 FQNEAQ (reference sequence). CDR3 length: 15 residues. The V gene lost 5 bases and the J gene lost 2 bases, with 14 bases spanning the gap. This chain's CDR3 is CASSPGVHLTDTQYF. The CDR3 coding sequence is TGTGCCAGCAGCCCAGGGGTCCACCTCACAGATACGCAGTATTTT.

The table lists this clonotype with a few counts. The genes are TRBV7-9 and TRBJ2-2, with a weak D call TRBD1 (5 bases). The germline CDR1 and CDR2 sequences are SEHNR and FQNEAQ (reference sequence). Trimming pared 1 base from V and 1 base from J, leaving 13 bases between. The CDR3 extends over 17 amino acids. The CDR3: CASSLEVGQGNTGELFF. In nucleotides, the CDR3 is TGTGCCAGCAGCTTAGAGGTTGGGCAGGGGAACACCGGGGAGCTGTTTTTT.

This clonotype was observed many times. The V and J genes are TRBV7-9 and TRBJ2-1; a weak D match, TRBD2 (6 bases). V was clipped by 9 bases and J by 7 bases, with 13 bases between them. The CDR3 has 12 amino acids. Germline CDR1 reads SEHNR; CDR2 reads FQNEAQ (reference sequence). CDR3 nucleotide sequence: TGTGCCAGTACCCCCGGGAGTAATGAGCAGTTCTTC. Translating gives CASTPGSNEQFF.

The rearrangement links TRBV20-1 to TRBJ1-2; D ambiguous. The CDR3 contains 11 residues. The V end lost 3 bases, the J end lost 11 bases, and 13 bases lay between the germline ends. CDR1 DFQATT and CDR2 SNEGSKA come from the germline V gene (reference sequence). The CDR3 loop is CSASRSPGYTF. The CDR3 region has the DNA TGCAGTGCTAGTCGGAGTCCCGGGTACACCTTC.

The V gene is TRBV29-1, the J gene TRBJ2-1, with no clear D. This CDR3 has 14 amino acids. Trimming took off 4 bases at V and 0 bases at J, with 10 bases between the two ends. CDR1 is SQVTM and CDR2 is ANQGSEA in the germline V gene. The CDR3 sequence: CSVVSVSSYNEQFF. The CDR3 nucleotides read TGCAGCGTTGTTTCGGTCAGCTCCTACAATGAGCAGTTCTTC.

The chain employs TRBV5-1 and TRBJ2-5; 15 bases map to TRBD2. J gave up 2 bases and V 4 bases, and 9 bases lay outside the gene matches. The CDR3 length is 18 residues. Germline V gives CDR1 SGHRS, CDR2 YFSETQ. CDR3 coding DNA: TGCGCCAGCAGCCAGGGACTAGCGGGGGGACCAGATCAAGAGACCCAGTACTTC. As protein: CASSQGLAGGPDQETQYF.